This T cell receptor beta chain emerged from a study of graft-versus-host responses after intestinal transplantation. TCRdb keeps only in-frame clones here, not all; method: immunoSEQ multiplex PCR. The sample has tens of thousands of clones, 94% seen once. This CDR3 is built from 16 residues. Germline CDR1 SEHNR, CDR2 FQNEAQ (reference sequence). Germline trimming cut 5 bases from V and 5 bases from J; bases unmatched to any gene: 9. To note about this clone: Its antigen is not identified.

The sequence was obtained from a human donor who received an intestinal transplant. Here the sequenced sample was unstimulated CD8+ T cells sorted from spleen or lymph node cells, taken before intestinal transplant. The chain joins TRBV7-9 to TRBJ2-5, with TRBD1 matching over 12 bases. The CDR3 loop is CASSMLPGQGAETQYF. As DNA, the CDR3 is TGTGCCAGCAGCATGCTTCCGGGACAGGGGGCTGAGACCCAGTACTTC.